This is a list of T cell receptor beta chains from one sample in a study of OX40 agonist ivuxolimab in advanced cancers. Produced via immunoSEQ multiplex PCR; TCRdb's table is partial and in-frame only. The table lists tens of thousands of clones, 88% of them singletons. The specimen was CD4+ or CD8+ T cells sorted from blood, collected in a trial of the OX40 agonist ivuxolimab. The receptors derive from an adult with an advanced solid tumor such as melanoma, head and neck, liver or kidney cancer. Both conserved end residues are part of each CDR3. Each record gives: V gene, J gene, clone size, CDR3 protein. Part of the rows lack a size; the others show once, few, many or a class for expanded clones.

V: TRBV19; J: TRBJ1-1; size: -; CDR3: CASGDRGSEAFF
V: TRBV11-1; J: TRBJ2-3; size: -; CDR3: CASSSPGTDTQYF
V: TRBV5-1; J: TRBJ1-1; size: -; CDR3: CASSLESPGTQEAFF
V: TRBV27; J: TRBJ2-7; size: -; CDR3: CASRQGGSYEQYF
V: TRBV19; J: TRBJ1-1; size: -; CDR3: CASSIGGGSTEAFF
V: TRBV30; J: TRBJ1-1; size: -; CDR3: CAWIGYTEAFF
V: TRBV12-5; J: TRBJ1-3; size: once; CDR3: CASGPVDRSDSGNTIYF
V: TRBV7-9; J: TRBJ2-3; size: -; CDR3: CASSSLGGTDTQYF
V: TRBV11-2; J: TRBJ1-1; size: -; CDR3: CASSLEFWATGGSPFF
V: TRBV7-9; J: TRBJ2-7; size: -; CDR3: CASSLEGLAGALYEQYF
V: TRBV5-5; J: TRBJ2-5; size: -; CDR3: CASSPLGGETQYF
V: TRBV23-1; J: TRBJ2-1; size: -; CDR3: CASTLQSPGYRSYNEQFF
V: TRBV19; J: TRBJ1-1; size: -; CDR3: CASSSLGDTEAFF
V: TRBV7-9; J: TRBJ2-7; size: -; CDR3: CASSLTRSSYEQYF
V: TRBV27; J: TRBJ1-5; size: -; CDR3: CASSLSSSTGSNQPQHF
V: TRBV7-2; J: TRBJ2-7; size: -; CDR3: CASSLLQGGYEQYF
V: TRBV7-9; J: TRBJ2-3; size: -; CDR3: CASSFIVLVAGTSTDTQYF